The TCR beta chain described here comes from a study of T cells in tumors after PD-1 blockade. Across the whole study: Some patients also took daily vismodegib 150 mg during anti-PD-1 treatment. Blood samples averaged 113,528 templates (range about 21,000-260,000) and roughly 39,000 unique clonotypes. Study-wide results and limits: Blood contained about 45% of the tumor's TCR clonotypes.

CDR1 is LGHDT and CDR2 is YNNKEL in the germline V gene (reference sequence). V gave up 4 bases and J gave up 3 bases; unmatched junction bases: 2. The CDR3 totals 15 residues. A remark on this clone: The antigen remains unidentified.

Tumor or blood genomic DNA was sequenced, with inputs of about 616 ng to 6,500 ng. Profiling relied on immunoSEQ multiplex PCR, and the TCRdb table lists in-frame clones only, not all of them. The sample consists of approximately 59,000 clones, around 80% of them appearing once. This sequence joins TRBV3-1 (or the pseudogene TRBV3-2) and TRBJ2-1, with TRBD2 matching 11 bases. Sequenced here: PBMCs, sampled before anti-PD-1 treatment. This clonotype was sampled from a human donor with basal cell carcinoma. The DNA for the CDR3 is TGTGCCAGCAGCCCCGGGACTAGCGGCTACAATGAGCAGTTCTTC. This encodes CASSPGTSGYNEQFF.